This passage covers 22 T cell receptor beta chains from one sample sequenced in a study of radiotherapy plus CTLA-4 blockade in lung cancer. Some clones are missing from TCRdb's copy, which holds only in-frame ones; the method was immunoSEQ multiplex PCR. Among 75,000 to 80,000 clones listed, about 88% were seen once. Specimen: peripheral blood, collected from a patient treated with radiotherapy plus ipilimumab. Receptor source: a human donor with non-small cell lung cancer who had stable disease on radiotherapy plus ipilimumab.

This chain uses TRBV9 with TRBJ1-2; tentatively, D is TRBD1 (6 bases). CDR1 and CDR2 from the germline V gene are SGDLS and YYNGEE. The V end was cut by 4 bases, the J end by 0 bases, with 13 bases between. This CDR3 comprises 15 residues. CDR3 DNA: TGTGCCAGCAGCCATGGACAGTTAGCTAACTATGGCTACACCTTC. Protein sequence: CASSHGQLANYGYTF.

This sequence joins TRBV27 and TRBJ1-1; no reliable D call. The CDR3 totals 16 residues. With 2 bases removed from V and 3 bases from J, the gap between germline ends came to 16 bases. The germline gives CDR1 MNHEY, CDR2 SMNVEV (reference sequence). CDR3 amino acids: CASSLKLGRRDTEAFF. CDR3 in DNA: TGTGCCAGCAGTTTAAAGTTGGGGAGGAGGGACACTGAAGCTTTCTTT.

The V gene is TRBV11-2, the J gene TRBJ1-1; no clear D gene. V gave up 2 bases and J gave up 0 bases, with 16 bases separating them. CDR1 SGHAT and CDR2 FQNNGV come from the germline V gene. CDR3 length: 17 amino acids. The CDR3 DNA reads TGTGCCAGCAGCTTATCCAAGGTGGGCAGTTTGAACACTGAAGCTTTCTTT. It translates to CASSLSKVGSLNTEAFF. The full variable domain, with the rest looked up from reference TRBV11-2 and TRBJ1-1, is EAGVAQSPRYKIIEKRQSVAFWCNPISGHATLYWYQQILGQGPKLLIQFQNNGVVDDSQLPKDRFSAERLKGVDSTLKIQPAKLEDSAVYLCASSLSKVGSLNTEAFFGQGTRLTVV.

In its sample, this clone was seen once. The chain links TRBV18 to TRBJ2-7, with unresolved D. Trimming took 5 bases from V and 3 from J, leaving 11 bases between them. The CDR3 extends over 13 amino acids. The germline V gene has CDR1 KGHSH and CDR2 LQKENI. In DNA form, the CDR3 reads TGTGCCAGCTCAAACGCACGGAGCTACGAGCAGTACTTC. Amino acids: CASSNARSYEQYF.

The chain has TRBV19 and TRBJ1-1; weak D call: TRBD1 (5 bases). Trimming pared 7 bases from V and 4 bases from J, leaving 16 bases between. The length of the CDR3 is 14 residues. CDR1 is LNHDA and CDR2 is SQIVND in the germline V gene (reference sequence). In DNA, the CDR3 is TGTGCCAGTATCCTCAGGGAAAAGGGCACTGAAGCTTTCTTT. Its translation is CASILREKGTEAFF.

This chain connects TRBV18 to TRBJ1-5; D possibly corresponds to TRBD1 (5 bases). The ends were cut back, 2 bases at V and 3 bases at J, with 8 bases in the middle. From germline, CDR1 is KGHSH and CDR2 LQKENI. The CDR3 loop spans 14 amino acids. CDR3 DNA sequence: TGTGCCAGCTCACCAGAACAGGTCAATCAGCCCCAGCATTTT. Protein sequence: CASSPEQVNQPQHF.

The rearrangement joins TRBV7-9 to TRBJ2-5, with TRBD1 matching 7 bases. J was trimmed by 2 bases and V by 1 base; bases with no gene match: 4. The CDR3 spans 15 residues. CDR1 and CDR2 from the germline V gene are SEHNR and FQNEAQ (reference sequence). CDR3 sequence (DNA): TGTGCCAGCAGCTTAGGGGCAGGGGGACAAGAGACCCAGTACTTC. The encoded protein is CASSLGAGGQETQYF.

The J gene is TRBJ2-5, the V gene TRBV10-2; possibly TRBD1 for D (6 bases). Germline V gene sequence: CDR1 WSHSY, CDR2 SAAADI. The CDR3 has 15 amino acids. Deletions cut 8 bases from V and 5 bases from J, with 21 bases between. The CDR3 reads CASQPFVGARETQYF. Written as DNA, the CDR3 is TGCGCCAGCCAGCCTTTCGTGGGGGCGCGGGAGACCCAGTACTTC.

CDR3: CASSFRGTTYEQYF. The CDR3 nucleotides are TGTGCCAGCAGCTTCCGCGGGACAACCTACGAGCAGTACTTC. The chain couples TRBV9 to TRBJ2-7, with D tentatively TRBD1 or TRBD2 (6 bases each). Germline-derived CDR1 and CDR2 are SGDLS and YYNGEE. The CDR3 consists of 14 residues. Trimming stripped 4 bases from V and 2 bases from J, with 13 bases between.

For the CDR3, the DNA is TGTGCCAGCAGCCCTGAAGGGGGACTAGCGGGAAATTACAATGAGCAGTTCTTC. Its translation: CASSPEGGLAGNYNEQFF. This chain joins TRBV7-9 and TRBJ2-1; 13 positions agree with TRBD2. CDR3 length equals 18 residues. The V and J ends lost 5 bases and 4 bases, in that order; junction bases with no gene match: 11. CDR1 is SEHNR, CDR2 FQNEAQ, per germline (reference sequence). The full variable domain, in which reference TRBV7-9 and TRBJ2-1 provide the parts outside the CDR3, is DTGVSQNPRHKITKRGQNVTFRCDPISEHNRLYWYRQTLGQGPEFLTYFQNEAQLEKSRLLSDRFSAERPKGSFSTLEIQRTEQGDSAMYLCASSPEGGLAGNYNEQFFGPGTRLTVL.

The V call is TRBV2, the J call TRBJ1-2; the D gene is possibly TRBD1 (6 bases). Looked up from germline, CDR1 is SNHLY and CDR2 is FYNNEI. CDR3 size: 13 residues. With 1 base removed from V and 8 bases from J, the gap between germline ends came to 11 bases. The chain's CDR3 is CASSEVKGGGYTF. DNA of the CDR3: TGTGCCAGCAGTGAAGTTAAGGGGGGCGGCTACACCTTC.

The chain is built from TRBV30 and TRBJ1-2; 7 bases map to TRBD1. The CDR3 covers 14 residues. The junction had 8 bases not matched to a gene; V was cut back by 0 bases and J by 7 bases. Germline V gene lookup returns CDR1 GTSNPN and CDR2 SVGIG (reference sequence). CDR3 in amino acids: CAWSVTGVPRGYTF. The CDR3 nucleotides are TGTGCCTGGAGTGTAACAGGGGTTCCTCGTGGCTACACCTTC.

The chain uses TRBV19 and TRBJ1-2; D uncertain. The CDR3 is 14 residues long. Per germline, CDR1 LNHDA and CDR2 SQIVND (reference sequence). V was shortened by 0 bases and J by 2 bases, with 7 bases between the two germline ends. The CDR3 is CASSIEGRNYGYTF. The CDR3 DNA follows: TGTGCCAGTAGTATAGAGGGCAGAAACTATGGCTACACCTTC.

This rearrangement joins TRBV7-9 to TRBJ1-2; the match to TRBD1 covers 8 bases. The CDR3 extends over 14 amino acids. The germline V gene encodes CDR1 SEHNR and CDR2 FQNEAQ (reference sequence). Unmatched junction bases numbered 8, after V lost 7 bases and J lost 4 bases. CDR3 sequence reads: CASTGQAMGYGYTF. The CDR3 DNA sequence: TGTGCCAGCACGGGACAGGCGATGGGCTATGGCTACACCTTC. The full variable domain, completed using reference TRBV7-9 and TRBJ1-2, is DTGVSQNPRHKITKRGQNVTFRCDPISEHNRLYWYRQTLGQGPEFLTYFQNEAQLEKSRLLSDRFSAERPKGSFSTLEIQRTEQGDSAMYLCASTGQAMGYGYTFGSGTRLTVV.

The gene calls are TRBV2 and TRBJ1-5; D is perhaps TRBD1 (6 bases). This CDR3 has 12 amino acids. Germline V gene sequence: CDR1 SNHLY, CDR2 FYNNEI. Deletions cut 6 bases from V and 6 bases from J, with 9 bases between. The CDR3 is CASRDSLQPQHF. CDR3 bases: TGTGCCAGCAGGGACAGTCTTCAGCCCCAGCATTTT.

This rearrangement joins TRBV5-1 to TRBJ2-1, with D unresolved. The CDR3 sequence is 14 residues long. Germline CDR1 SGHRS, CDR2 YFSETQ. V dropped 0 bases and J dropped 2 bases, with 6 bases sitting between them. In nucleotides, the CDR3 is TGCGCCAGCAGCTTGGAAGGTGCCTACAATGAGCAGTTCTTC. This translates into CASSLEGAYNEQFF.

CDR3 sequence reads: CASINTEAFF. CDR3 bases: TGTGCCAGCATAAACACTGAAGCTTTCTTT. The chain joins TRBV6-9 to TRBJ1-1; no clear D gene. V lost 7 bases, J lost 2 bases, and 2 bases lay in between. CDR3 length: 10 residues. The V gene's germline CDR1 is MNHGY and CDR2 SVAAGI.

The genes are TRBV30 and TRBJ1-1, with 9 positions matching TRBD1. V gave up 4 bases and J gave up 4 bases; unmatched junction bases: 7. CDR3 length equals 14 residues. CDR1 and CDR2 from the germline V gene are GTSNPN and SVGIG (reference sequence). CDR3 bases: TGTGCCTGGACCATTACAGGGGGCATCACTGAAGCTTTCTTT. Protein sequence: CAWTITGGITEAFF.

V and J are TRBV21-1 and TRBJ2-5. TRBV21-1 is assigned pseudogene status. The CDR3 loop spans 17 amino acids. The CDR3 sequence: CASSICIPGAFLETQYF. The CDR3 bases are TGTGCCAGCAGCATCTGCATACCGGGGGCTTTTTTAGAGACCCAGTACTTC.

The V and J genes are TRBV19 and TRBJ2-3, with D possibly matching TRBD2 (6 bases). The CDR3 extends over 15 amino acids. V was clipped by 7 bases and J by 1 base, with 15 bases between them. In germline, CDR1 is LNHDA, CDR2 SQIVND (reference sequence). The CDR3 DNA sequence: TGTGCCAGTAATAAGGACTACTCACGCACAGATACGCAGTATTTT. This codes for CASNKDYSRTDTQYF.

The V and J genes are TRBV15 and TRBJ2-1; TRBD1 might be the D (5 bases). Germline CDR1 LNHNV, CDR2 YYDKDF (reference sequence). The ends were cut back, 2 bases at V and 3 bases at J, with 11 bases in the middle. The CDR3 covers 15 residues. CDR3 in amino acids: CATSRTRVSYNEQFF. The CDR3 DNA is TGTGCCACCAGCAGAACCAGGGTAAGCTACAATGAGCAGTTCTTC.

In its sample, this clone was seen once. The CDR3 loop is CASSLAVRGRWPQHF. For the CDR3, the DNA is TGTGCCAGCAGCTTAGCGGTGAGGGGTCGGTGGCCCCAGCATTTT. V gene TRBV7-6 combines with J gene TRBJ1-5, with D perhaps matching TRBD1 (5 bases). This CDR3 region has 15 residues. Germline V CDR1 and CDR2: SGHVS, FNYEAQ. V shed 0 bases and J shed 9 bases, with 15 bases lying between them.